The TCR beta chain described here comes from a study of lymphopenia after photon versus proton radiotherapy. The protocol was immunoSEQ multiplex PCR, while the TCRdb copy is restricted to in-frame clones and leaves out a portion. The sample lists 50,000 to 70,000 clones, about 85% occurring once. V dropped 1 base and J dropped 4 bases, with 8 bases sitting between them. The CDR3 is 14 residues long. The V gene's germline CDR1 is KGHSH and CDR2 LQKENI. The clonotype comes from a man older than 75 with esophageal cancer. Sequences were derived from peripheral blood, sampled from a patient treated with proton-based radiotherapy. The V and J genes are TRBV18 and TRBJ1-5; the D is unclear. The CDR3 region has the DNA TGTGCCAGCTCACCACGTGACGGGAATCAGCCCCAGCATTTT. Encoded protein: CASSPRDGNQPQHF.